This section outlines one T cell receptor (beta chain) sequence together with its context. The CDR3 contains 13 residues. Trimming shortened V by 5 bases and J by 6 bases, and 13 bases separated the two germline ends. Germline-derived CDR1 and CDR2 are MNHEY and SVGAGI. Under the authors' procedure: By means of reference gene primer amplification, nucleated cell counts were estimated. Some clones are missing from TCRdb's copy, which holds only in-frame ones; the method was immunoSEQ multiplex PCR. The D gene and trimming were derived from the DNA, and the V and J assignments and clone size from that table. This table holds 180,000 or so clones, around 89% found once. This specimen comes from a study of blood T cell repertoires in COVID-19. Study-level information: COVID-19 samples collected from the United States, Italy and Spain covered acute and convalescent phases. The analysed material was cDNA or gDNA that came from T cells, B-cell-depleted T cells, or PBMCs.

The sequenced material came from peripheral blood. V usage is TRBV6-5 and J usage is TRBJ1-2; D remains unclear. This receptor was identified in a woman between 25 and 40 years old with acute or convalescent COVID-19. The CDR3 here is CASSRRPSDGYTF. The DNA of the CDR3 is TGTGCCAGCAGTCGCAGGCCCTCGGATGGCTACACCTTC.